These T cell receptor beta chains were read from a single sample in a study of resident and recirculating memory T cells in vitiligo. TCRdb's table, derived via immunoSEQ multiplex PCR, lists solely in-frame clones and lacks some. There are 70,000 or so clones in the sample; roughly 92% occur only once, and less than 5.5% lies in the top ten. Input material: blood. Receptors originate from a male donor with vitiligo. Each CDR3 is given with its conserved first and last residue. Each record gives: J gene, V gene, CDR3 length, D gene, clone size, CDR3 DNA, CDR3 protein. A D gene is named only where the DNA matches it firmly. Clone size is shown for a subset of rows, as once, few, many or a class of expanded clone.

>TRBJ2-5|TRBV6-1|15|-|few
TGTGCCAGCAGTGAAATGGGGGTGGGGGGAGAGACCCAGTACTTC
CASSEMGVGGETQYF
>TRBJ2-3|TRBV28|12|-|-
TGTGCCAGCAGCCCAGGCACAGATACGCAGTATTTT
CASSPGTDTQYF
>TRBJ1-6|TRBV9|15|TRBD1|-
TGTGCCAGCAGTCGGACAGGGGATATCCGGTCACCCCTCCACTTT
CASSRTGDIRSPLHF
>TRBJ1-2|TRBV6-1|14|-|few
TGTGCCAGCAGTGAAGCTAAGGGAGGGTCTGGCTACACCTTC
CASSEAKGGSGYTF
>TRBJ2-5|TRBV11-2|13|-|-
TGTGCCAGCAGCTTAGGCAGCCAAGAGACCCAGTACTTC
CASSLGSQETQYF
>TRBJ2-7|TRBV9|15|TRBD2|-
TGTGCCAGCAGTCCTAGCGGGGGGTACCTCCACGAGCAGTACTTC
CASSPSGGYLHEQYF
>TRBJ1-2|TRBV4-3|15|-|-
TGCGCCAGCAGCCAAGACCCCGGACATAACTATGGCTACACCTTC
CASSQDPGHNYGYTF
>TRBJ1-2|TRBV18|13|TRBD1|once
TGTGCCAGCTCACCAGGGACAGGGGAAGTGCGCACCTTC
CASSPGTGEVRTF
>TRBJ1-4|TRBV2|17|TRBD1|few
TGTGCCAGCAGTGGGAGGACAGGACCGTCCCCTAATGAAAAACTGTTTTTT
CASSGRTGPSPNEKLFF
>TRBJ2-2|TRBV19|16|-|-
TGTGCCAGTAGTGCCTACAGGGGGGGGGTCACCGGGGAGCTGTTTTTT
CASSAYRGGVTGELFF
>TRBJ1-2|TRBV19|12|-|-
TGTGCCAGTAGGGGCGATTACTATGGCTACACCTTC
CASRGDYYGYTF
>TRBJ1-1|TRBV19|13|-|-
TGTGCCAGTAGTACAGGGTTGAACACTGAAGCTTTCTTT
CASSTGLNTEAFF
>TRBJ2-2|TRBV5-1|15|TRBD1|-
TGCGCCAGCGGCACCCAGGGGGCGGGCACCGGGGAGCTGTTTTTT
CASGTQGAGTGELFF
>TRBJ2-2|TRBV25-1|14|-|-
TGTGCCAGCAGTGAATACGGGAACACCGGGGAGCTGTTTTTT
CASSEYGNTGELFF
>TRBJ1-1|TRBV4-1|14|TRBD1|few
TGCGCCAGCAGGGACAGGGGAGTCGGCACTGAAGCTTTCTTT
CASRDRGVGTEAFF
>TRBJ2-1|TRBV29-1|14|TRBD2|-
TGCAGCGTCGAAGGACTAGCGGGCTCCGATGAGCAGTTCTTC
CSVEGLAGSDEQFF
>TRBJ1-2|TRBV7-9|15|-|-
TGTGCCAGCAGCTTAGGACAGTCTAGTCCCTATGGCTACACCTTC
CASSLGQSSPYGYTF
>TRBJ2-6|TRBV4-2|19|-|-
TGTGCCAGCAGCTCACGCACCCGGTCGGGTCTTTCGGGGGCCAACGTCCTGACTTTC
CASSSRTRSGLSGANVLTF
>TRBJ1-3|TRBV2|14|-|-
TGTGCCAGCAATCAGGGGAGCTCTGGAAACACCATATATTTT
CASNQGSSGNTIYF
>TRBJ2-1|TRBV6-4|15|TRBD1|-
TGTGCCAGCAGTGAACAGGGGACCTCCTACAATGAGCAGTTCTTC
CASSEQGTSYNEQFF
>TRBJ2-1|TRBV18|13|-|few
TGTGCCAGCTCACCATGGCAAGACAATGAGCAGTTCTTC
CASSPWQDNEQFF
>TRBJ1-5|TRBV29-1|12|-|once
TGCAGCGTTCTCCAGGGAAATCAGCCCCAGCATTTT
CSVLQGNQPQHF
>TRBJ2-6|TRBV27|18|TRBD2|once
TGTGCCAGCAGCCTGAATAGCGGGGGACGCTCTGGGGCCAACGTCCTGACTTTC
CASSLNSGGRSGANVLTF
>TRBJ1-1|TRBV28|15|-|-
TGTGCCAGCAGTACCTCAGGCAGGATGAACACTGAAGCTTTCTTT
CASSTSGRMNTEAFF
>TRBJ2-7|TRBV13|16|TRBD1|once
TGTGCCAGCAGCTTAAGGGCCCGGACAGGGGACCACGAGCAGTACTTC
CASSLRARTGDHEQYF
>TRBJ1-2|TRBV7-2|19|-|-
TGTGCCAGCAGCTTAGTAGGGGGATCGGGTTTCGGCGGAAACTATGGCTACACCTTC
CASSLVGGSGFGGNYGYTF
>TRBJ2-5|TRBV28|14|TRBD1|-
TGTGCCAGCAGCTCGGGACAGGGGAGCGAGACCCAGTACTTC
CASSSGQGSETQYF
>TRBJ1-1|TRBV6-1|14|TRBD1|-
TGTGCCAGCGTTTTCGACAGGGAAGGTACTGAAGCTTTCTTT
CASVFDREGTEAFF
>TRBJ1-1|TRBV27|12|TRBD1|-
TGTGCCAGCCAGGGGGCGTATACTGAAGCTTTCTTT
CASQGAYTEAFF
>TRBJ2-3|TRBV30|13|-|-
TGTGCCTGGAGGTGGGGGGGCGAAGATACGCAGTATTTT
CAWRWGGEDTQYF
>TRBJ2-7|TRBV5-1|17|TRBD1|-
TGCGCCAGCAGCTTGGGGGTCTCCGGGACAGGGTTCTACGAGCAGTACTTC
CASSLGVSGTGFYEQYF
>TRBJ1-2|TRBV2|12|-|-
TGTGCCAGCACCCGAGACAGAACTAGCTACACCTTC
CASTRDRTSYTF
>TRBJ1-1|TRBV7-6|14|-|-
TGTGCCAGCAGCTTAGTGATTGGAGACACTGAAGCTTTCTTT
CASSLVIGDTEAFF
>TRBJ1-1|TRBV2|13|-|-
TGTGCCAGCAGTGCGAGTCCTCTCACTGAAGCTTTCTTT
CASSASPLTEAFF
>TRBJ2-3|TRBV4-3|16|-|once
TGCGCCAGCAGCCAGGAGGGTGGGATTAGCACAGATACGCAGTATTTT
CASSQEGGISTDTQYF
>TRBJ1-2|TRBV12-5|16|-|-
TGTGCTAGTGGTTTGGTACACGTAAACAGTAACTATGGCTACACCTTC
CASGLVHVNSNYGYTF
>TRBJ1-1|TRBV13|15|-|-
TGTGCCAGCAGCTTAGTACAGGGAGCTAACACTGAAGCTTTCTTT
CASSLVQGANTEAFF
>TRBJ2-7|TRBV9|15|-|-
TGTGCCAGCAGCGTAGGTTCGGGGATGTTCGGCGAGCAGTACTTC
CASSVGSGMFGEQYF
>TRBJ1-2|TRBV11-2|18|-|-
TGTGCCAGCAGTTATCCTGGGGCGGGGGGGGCTCCTAACTATGGCTACACCTTC
CASSYPGAGGAPNYGYTF
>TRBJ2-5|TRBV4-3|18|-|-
TGCGCCAGCAGCCAATGGCGGGACTGGACAGGCCGGGGGGAGACCCAGTACTTC
CASSQWRDWTGRGETQYF